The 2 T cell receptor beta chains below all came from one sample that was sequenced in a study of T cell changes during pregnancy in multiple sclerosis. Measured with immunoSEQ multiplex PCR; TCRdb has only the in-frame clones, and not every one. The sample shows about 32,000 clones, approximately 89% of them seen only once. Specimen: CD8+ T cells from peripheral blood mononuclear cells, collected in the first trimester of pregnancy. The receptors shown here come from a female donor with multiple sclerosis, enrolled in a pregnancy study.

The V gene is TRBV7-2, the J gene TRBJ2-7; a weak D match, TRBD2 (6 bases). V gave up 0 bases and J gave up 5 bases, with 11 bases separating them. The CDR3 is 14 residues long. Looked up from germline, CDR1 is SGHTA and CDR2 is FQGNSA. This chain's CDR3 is CASSLAGGPNEQYF. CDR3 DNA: TGTGCCAGCAGCTTAGCCGGGGGTCCGAACGAGCAGTACTTC.

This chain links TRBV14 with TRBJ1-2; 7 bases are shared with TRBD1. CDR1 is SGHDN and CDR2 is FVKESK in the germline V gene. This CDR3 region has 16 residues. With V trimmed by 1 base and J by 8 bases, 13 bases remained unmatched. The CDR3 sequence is CASSQAADRWMLGYTF. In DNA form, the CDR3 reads TGTGCCAGCAGCCAAGCCGCGGACAGGTGGATGCTAGGCTACACCTTC.